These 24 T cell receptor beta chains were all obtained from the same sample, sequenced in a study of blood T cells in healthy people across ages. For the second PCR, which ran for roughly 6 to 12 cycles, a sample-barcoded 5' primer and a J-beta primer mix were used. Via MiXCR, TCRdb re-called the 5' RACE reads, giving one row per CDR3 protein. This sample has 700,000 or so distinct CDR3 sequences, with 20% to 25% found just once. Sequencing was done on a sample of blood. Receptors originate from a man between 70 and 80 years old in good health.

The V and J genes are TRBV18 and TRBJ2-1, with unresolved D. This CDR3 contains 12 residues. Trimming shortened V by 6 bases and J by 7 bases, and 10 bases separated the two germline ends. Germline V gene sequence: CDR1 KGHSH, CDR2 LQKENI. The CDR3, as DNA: TGTGCCAGCTCCAAACAGCTAAATGAGCAGTTCTTC. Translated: CASSKQLNEQFF.

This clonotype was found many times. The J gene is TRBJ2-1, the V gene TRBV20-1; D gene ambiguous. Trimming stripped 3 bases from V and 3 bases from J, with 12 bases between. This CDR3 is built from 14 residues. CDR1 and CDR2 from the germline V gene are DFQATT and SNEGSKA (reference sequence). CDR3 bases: TGCAGTGCTAGCCTAGGTGCTCGCTACAATGAGCAGTTCTTC. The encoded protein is CSASLGARYNEQFF.

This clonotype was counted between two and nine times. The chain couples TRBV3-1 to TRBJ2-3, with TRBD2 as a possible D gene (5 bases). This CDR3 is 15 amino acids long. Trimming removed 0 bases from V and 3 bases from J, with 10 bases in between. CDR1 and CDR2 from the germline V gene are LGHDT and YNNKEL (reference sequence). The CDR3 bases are TGTGCCAGCAGCCAAGATAGAGCGGAGACAGATACGCAGTATTTT. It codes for CASSQDRAETDTQYF.

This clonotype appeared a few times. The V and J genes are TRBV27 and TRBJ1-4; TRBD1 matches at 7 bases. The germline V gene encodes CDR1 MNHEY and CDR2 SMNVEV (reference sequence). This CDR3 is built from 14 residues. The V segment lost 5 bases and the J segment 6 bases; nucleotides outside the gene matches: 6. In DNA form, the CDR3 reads TGTGCCAGCAGTCCCGGGACAGTTCATGAAAAACTGTTTTTT. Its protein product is CASSPGTVHEKLFF.

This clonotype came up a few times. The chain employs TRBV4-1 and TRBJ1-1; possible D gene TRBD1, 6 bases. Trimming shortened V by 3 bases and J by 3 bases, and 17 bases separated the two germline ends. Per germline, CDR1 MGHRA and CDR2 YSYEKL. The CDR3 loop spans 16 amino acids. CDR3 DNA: TGCGCCAGCAGCCAGAACGAGGGGGATTTTGACACTGAAGCTTTCTTT. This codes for CASSQNEGDFDTEAFF.

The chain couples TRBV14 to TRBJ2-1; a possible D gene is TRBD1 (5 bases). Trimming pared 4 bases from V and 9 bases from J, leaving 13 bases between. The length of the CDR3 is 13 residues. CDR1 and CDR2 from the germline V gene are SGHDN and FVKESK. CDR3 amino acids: CASSLRQLSEQFF. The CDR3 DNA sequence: TGTGCCAGCAGCCTGAGACAGCTCTCTGAGCAGTTCTTC.

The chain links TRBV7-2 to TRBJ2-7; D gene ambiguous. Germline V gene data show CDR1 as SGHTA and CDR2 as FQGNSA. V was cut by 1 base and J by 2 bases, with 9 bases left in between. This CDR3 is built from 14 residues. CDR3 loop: CASSLDPRPYEQYF. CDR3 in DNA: TGTGCCAGCAGCTTAGACCCGAGACCCTACGAGCAGTACTTC.

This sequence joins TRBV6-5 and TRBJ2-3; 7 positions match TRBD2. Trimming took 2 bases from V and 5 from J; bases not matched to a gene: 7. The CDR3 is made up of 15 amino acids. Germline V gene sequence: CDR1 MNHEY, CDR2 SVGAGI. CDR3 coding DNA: TGTGCCAGCAGTTACGGTCGACTAGCTGGAGATACGCAGTATTTT. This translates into CASSYGRLAGDTQYF.

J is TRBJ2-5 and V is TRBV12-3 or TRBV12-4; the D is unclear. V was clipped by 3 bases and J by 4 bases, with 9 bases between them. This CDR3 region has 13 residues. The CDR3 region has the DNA TGTGCCAGCAGTTTTTCAGGAACAGAGACCCAGTACTTC. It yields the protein CASSFSGTETQYF.

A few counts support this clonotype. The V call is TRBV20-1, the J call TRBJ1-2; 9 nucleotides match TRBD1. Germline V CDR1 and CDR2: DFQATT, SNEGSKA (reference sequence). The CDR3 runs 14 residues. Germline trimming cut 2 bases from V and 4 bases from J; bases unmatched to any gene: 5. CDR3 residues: CSARPGQGPYGYTF. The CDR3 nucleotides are TGCAGTGCTAGACCGGGACAGGGTCCCTATGGCTACACCTTC.

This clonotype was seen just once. CDR3 sequence: CASSFRTASTDTQYF. DNA for the CDR3: TGTGCCAGCAGTTTCCGGACCGCAAGCACAGATACGCAGTATTTT. The chain links TRBV12-3 or TRBV12-4 to TRBJ2-3; D is ambiguous. Trimming cost V 3 bases and J 0 bases, with 10 bases left between them. CDR3 length: 15 amino acids.

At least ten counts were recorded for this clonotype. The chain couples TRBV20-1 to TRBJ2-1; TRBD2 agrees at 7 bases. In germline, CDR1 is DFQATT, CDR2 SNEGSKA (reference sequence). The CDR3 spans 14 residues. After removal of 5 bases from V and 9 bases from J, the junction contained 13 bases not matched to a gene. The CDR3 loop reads CSAPRASGYGEQFF. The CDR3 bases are TGCAGTGCTCCCCGGGCTAGCGGTTATGGTGAGCAGTTCTTC.

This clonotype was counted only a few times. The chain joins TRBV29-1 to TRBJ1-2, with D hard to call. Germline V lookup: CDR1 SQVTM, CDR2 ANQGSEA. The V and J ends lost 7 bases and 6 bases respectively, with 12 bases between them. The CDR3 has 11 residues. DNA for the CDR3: TGCAGCGCCGAAAGACGCAATGGCTACACCTTC. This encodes CSAERRNGYTF.

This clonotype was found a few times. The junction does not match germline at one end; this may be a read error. The CDR3 region is CASSVTAGGPPEETQYF. The CDR3 DNA reads as TGTGCCAGCAGCGTAACAGCGGGAGGTCCCCCAGAAGAGACCCAGTACTTT. This chain links TRBV9 with TRBJ2-5; 9 bases agree with TRBD2. Per the germline V gene, CDR1 is SGDLS and CDR2 is YYNGEE. The CDR3 is 17 amino acids.

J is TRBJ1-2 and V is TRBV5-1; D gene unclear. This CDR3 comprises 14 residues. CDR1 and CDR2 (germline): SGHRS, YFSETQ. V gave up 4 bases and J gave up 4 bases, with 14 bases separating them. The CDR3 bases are TGCGCCAGCAGCACGGAACGGGGAAGCTATGGCTACACCTTC. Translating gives CASSTERGSYGYTF.

The CDR3 loop reads CASSLELAGGQETQYF. CDR3 in DNA: TGTGCCAGCAGCTTAGAGCTAGCGGGGGGACAAGAGACCCAGTACTTC. This chain uses TRBV11-2 with TRBJ2-7, with 11 bases fitting TRBD2. With the DNA end fitting TRBJ2-5 better, the J assignment may be wrong. The CDR3 loop spans 16 amino acids. Germline values: CDR1 SGHAT, CDR2 FQNNGV.

The CDR3 is CATSRAEPNNEQFF. CDR3 in DNA: TGTGCCACCAGCAGAGCGGAGCCGAACAATGAGCAGTTCTTC. The rearrangement joins TRBV15 to TRBJ2-1; no clear D gene. This CDR3 is built from 14 residues. Germline V gene data show CDR1 as LNHNV and CDR2 as YYDKDF (reference sequence). V gave up 1 base and J gave up 5 bases, with 9 bases separating them.

In nucleotides, the CDR3 is TGTGCCAGCAGTTTAGGGGTTTGGGGACAGGGAGGATCACCCCTCCACTTT. Protein product: CASSLGVWGQGGSPLHF. The rearrangement links TRBV28 to TRBJ1-6; 9 nucleotides agree with TRBD1. V was clipped by 2 bases and J by 10 bases; unmatched bases: 12. Germline CDR1 reads MDHEN; CDR2 reads SYDVKM. CDR3 length: 17 amino acids.

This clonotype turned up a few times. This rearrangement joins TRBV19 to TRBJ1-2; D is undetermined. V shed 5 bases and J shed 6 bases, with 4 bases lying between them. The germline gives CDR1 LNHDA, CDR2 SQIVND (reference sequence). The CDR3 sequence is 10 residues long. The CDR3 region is CASSGHGYTF. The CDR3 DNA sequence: TGTGCCAGTAGTGGTCATGGCTACACCTTC.

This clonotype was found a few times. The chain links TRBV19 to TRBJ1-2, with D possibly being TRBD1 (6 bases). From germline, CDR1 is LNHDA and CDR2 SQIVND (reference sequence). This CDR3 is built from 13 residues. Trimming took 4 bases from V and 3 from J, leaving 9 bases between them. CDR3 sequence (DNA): TGTGCCAGTAGTAAAAACAGGGACTATGGCTACACCTTC. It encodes CASSKNRDYGYTF. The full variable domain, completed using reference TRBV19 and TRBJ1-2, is DGGITQSPKYLFRKEGQNVTLSCEQNLNHDAMYWYRQDPGQGLRLIYYSQIVNDFQKGDIAEGYSVSREKKESFPLTVTSAQKNPTAFYLCASSKNRDYGYTFGSGTRLTVV.

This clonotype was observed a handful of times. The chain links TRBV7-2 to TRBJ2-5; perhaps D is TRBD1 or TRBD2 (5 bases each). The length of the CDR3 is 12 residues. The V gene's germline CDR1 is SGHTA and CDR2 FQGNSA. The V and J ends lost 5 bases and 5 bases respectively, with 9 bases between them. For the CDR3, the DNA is TGTGCCAGCAGCAAGGGACGGGAGACCCAGTACTTC. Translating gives CASSKGRETQYF.

CDR3 amino acids: CASSGYGGNEQFF. The CDR3 nucleotides read TGTGCCAGCAGTGGCTACGGTGGGAATGAGCAGTTCTTC. The J gene is TRBJ2-1, the V gene TRBV2; unclear D gene. Germline loops: CDR1 SNHLY, CDR2 FYNNEI. The CDR3 covers 13 residues. V lost 4 bases to trimming and J lost 7 bases, with 11 bases between them.

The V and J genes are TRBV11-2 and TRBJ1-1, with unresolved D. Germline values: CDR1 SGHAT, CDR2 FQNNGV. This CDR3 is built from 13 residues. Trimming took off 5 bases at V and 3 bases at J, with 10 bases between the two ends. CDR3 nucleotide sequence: TGTGCCAGCAGCATGAGTGAAGACACTGAAGCTTTCTTT. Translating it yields CASSMSEDTEAFF.

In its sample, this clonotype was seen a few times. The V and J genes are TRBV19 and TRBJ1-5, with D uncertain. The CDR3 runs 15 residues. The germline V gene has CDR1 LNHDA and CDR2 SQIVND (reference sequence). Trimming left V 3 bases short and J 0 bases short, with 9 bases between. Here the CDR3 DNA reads TGTGCCAGTAGTATGTCCCACGGTAGCAATCAGCCCCAGCATTTT. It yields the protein CASSMSHGSNQPQHF.